These 28 T cell receptor beta chains were sequenced from one sample in a study of cytomegalovirus exposure and HLA in healthy donors. The PCR employed 60 Vbeta primers together with 13 Jbeta primers. Method: immunoSEQ multiplex PCR; TCRdb's copy keeps in-frame clones and lacks some. Of approximately 160,000 clones listed, 65% to 80% are singletons. The specimen was PBMCs. Receptors were obtained from a woman aged 45-60 years in good health and CMV-seropositive.

The chain couples TRBV6-5 to TRBJ1-2; weak D call: TRBD1 (5 bases). Germline V CDR1 and CDR2: MNHEY, SVGAGI. The length of the CDR3 is 13 residues. V was shortened by 1 base and J by 5 bases, with 8 bases between the two germline ends. The DNA for the CDR3 is TGTGCCAGCAGTTACTTGGGGGGGTATGGCTACACCTTC. It codes for CASSYLGGYGYTF.

This chain links TRBV6-1 with TRBJ2-5; 7 bases align to TRBD1. CDR1 MNHNS and CDR2 SASEGT come from the germline V gene. The V segment lost 6 bases and the J segment 5 bases; nucleotides outside the gene matches: 6. The CDR3 has 13 residues. The CDR3 DNA sequence: TGTGCCAGCAGCCCGAACAGGGGTGAGACCCAGTACTTC. Translation: CASSPNRGETQYF.

The CDR3 spells CAWGQRSGNTIYF. In nucleotides, the CDR3 is TGTGCCTGGGGACAGCGAAGCGGAAACACCATATATTTT. The chain joins TRBV30 to TRBJ1-3; a weak D match, TRBD1 (6 bases). This CDR3 contains 13 residues. With 5 bases removed from V and 4 bases from J, the gap between germline ends came to 12 bases. In germline, CDR1 is GTSNPN, CDR2 SVGIG (reference sequence).

This chain links TRBV15 with TRBJ2-5, with TRBD1 as a possible D gene (6 bases). The CDR3 runs to 14 residues. V gave up 1 base and J gave up 4 bases, with 10 bases separating them. Germline CDR1 and CDR2: LNHNV and YYDKDF (reference sequence). CDR3 bases: TGTGCCACCAGCAGAGCCGGCAGGGGAGAGACCCAGTACTTC. It encodes CATSRAGRGETQYF.

This clone has just a few counts. The chain uses TRBV19 and TRBJ1-2; 10 bases map to TRBD1. CDR1 and CDR2 from the germline V gene are LNHDA and SQIVND (reference sequence). CDR3 length: 13 residues. V was pared by 5 bases and J by 8 bases, with 5 bases of the junction left unmatched. As DNA, the CDR3 is TGTGCCAGTAGTCGGGACAGGGGTAAGGGCTACACCTTC. Encoded protein: CASSRDRGKGYTF.

The chain carries TRBV11-2 and TRBJ2-6; 10 positions match TRBD1. This CDR3 has 17 residues. Per the germline V gene, CDR1 is SGHAT and CDR2 is FQNNGV. V lost 5 bases, J lost 2 bases, and 6 bases stayed unmatched. The CDR3 is CASSKGQGGAGANVLTF. Here the CDR3 DNA reads TGTGCCAGCAGCAAAGGACAGGGGGGCGCTGGGGCCAACGTCCTGACTTTC.

This chain uses TRBV29-1 with TRBJ2-5; D unresolved. The CDR3 loop spans 13 amino acids. The germline V gene has CDR1 SQVTM and CDR2 ANQGSEA. With 3 bases removed from V and 4 bases from J, the gap between germline ends came to 12 bases. This CDR3 is CSVEAVRRETQYF. The CDR3 nucleotides are TGCAGCGTTGAGGCGGTGAGAAGAGAGACCCAGTACTTC.

This clone showed up just a few times. The chain joins TRBV13 to TRBJ2-1; 14 nucleotides align to TRBD2. The CDR3 runs to 15 residues. The germline gives CDR1 PRHDT, CDR2 FYEKMQ (reference sequence). V was clipped by 6 bases and J by 9 bases; unmatched bases: 7. The CDR3: CASSFGLAGGLEQFF. CDR3 DNA sequence: TGTGCCAGCAGTTTCGGACTAGCGGGGGGCCTTGAGCAGTTCTTC.

This chain connects TRBV2 to TRBJ2-1; 7 bases map to TRBD2. The CDR3 sequence is 15 residues long. Germline CDR1 SNHLY, CDR2 FYNNEI. J gave up 0 bases and V 7 bases, and 6 bases lay outside the gene matches. CDR3 sequence reads: CASIAGEGSYNEQFF. In DNA form, the CDR3 reads TGTGCCAGCATCGCGGGGGAGGGCTCCTACAATGAGCAGTTCTTC.

This clone appeared a few times. At one boundary the junction diverges from the germline segment, which might be a read error. V usage is TRBV7-2 and J usage is TRBJ2-3; D perhaps matches TRBD2 (5 bases). Per germline, CDR1 SGHTA and CDR2 FQGNSA. The CDR3 is 12 residues long. The CDR3 loop reads CASSLAVDTQYF. CDR3 bases: TGTGCCAGCAGCCTAGCCGTAGATACGCAGTATTTT.

This clone was seen just once. This chain uses TRBV7-6 with TRBJ1-4; D not certain. Trimming left V 3 bases short and J 0 bases short, with 8 bases between. The CDR3 sequence is 15 residues long. CDR1 SGHVS and CDR2 FNYEAQ come from the germline V gene. The CDR3 coding sequence is TGTGCCAGCAGCTTCCGGGATGCAACTAATGAAAAACTGTTTTTT. Protein sequence: CASSFRDATNEKLFF. Full variable domain (missing parts from reference TRBV7-6 and TRBJ1-4): GAGVSQSPRYKVTKRGQDVALRCDPISGHVSLYWYRQALGQGPEFLTYFNYEAQQDKSGLPNDRFSAERPEGSISTLTIQRTEQRDSAMYRCASSFRDATNEKLFFGSGTQLSVL.

This chain connects TRBV30 to TRBJ1-1, with 7 bases fitting TRBD1. V gave up 4 bases and J gave up 8 bases; unmatched junction bases: 7. This CDR3 has 12 residues. Germline loops: CDR1 GTSNPN, CDR2 SVGIG (reference sequence). CDR3 nucleotide sequence: TGTGCCTGGAACGACAGGGACCGAGAAGCTTTCTTT. The encoded protein is CAWNDRDREAFF.

The sample holds one count of this clone. V usage is TRBV6-6 and J usage is TRBJ1-3; the D is unclear. The germline V and J ends were trimmed by 7 bases and 0 bases, with 16 bases remaining between them. The CDR3 sequence is 16 residues long. Germline lookup yields CDR1 MNHNY and CDR2 SVGAGI (reference sequence). CDR3 DNA sequence: TGTGCCAGCACCCGCCCAATAGCAAACTCTGGAAACACCATATATTTT. This encodes CASTRPIANSGNTIYF.

This clone was counted once. The chain is built from TRBV5-1 and TRBJ1-6, with TRBD1 identical over 7 bases. In germline, CDR1 is SGHRS, CDR2 YFSETQ. The V segment lost 0 bases and the J segment 7 bases; nucleotides outside the gene matches: 4. CDR3 size: 15 residues. The CDR3 reads CASSLEPGGNSPLHF. Written as DNA, the CDR3 is TGCGCCAGCAGCTTGGAGCCAGGGGGAAATTCACCCCTCCACTTT.

This clone was counted a few times. The CDR3 loop reads CASSDPGQGFNEQYF. The CDR3 nucleotides are TGTGCCAGCAGCGATCCGGGACAGGGTTTCAACGAGCAGTACTTC. The chain joins TRBV5-6 to TRBJ2-7; 9 bases line up with TRBD1. The CDR3 covers 15 residues. V shed 4 bases and J 5 bases; nucleotides not matched to a gene: 10. Germline CDR1 and CDR2: SGHDT and YYEEEE.

The chain uses TRBV7-9 and TRBJ1-2; TRBD1 matches at 9 bases. V dropped 0 bases and J dropped 7; count of bases not matched to a gene: 6. Germline V lookup: CDR1 SEHNR, CDR2 FQNEAQ (reference sequence). This CDR3 comprises 15 residues. The CDR3 DNA is TGTGCCAGCAGCTTAGCGTTAGGACAGGGGAGTGGCTACACCTTC. Its translation: CASSLALGQGSGYTF.

The V call is TRBV27, the J call TRBJ2-7; TRBD2 agrees at 7 bases. Germline assignment: CDR1 MNHEY and CDR2 SMNVEV (reference sequence). CDR3 length: 14 residues. With V trimmed by 3 bases and J by 3 bases, 5 bases remained unmatched. The CDR3 DNA sequence: TGTGCCAGCAGTTTTGGGAGGGTTGGCTACGAGCAGTACTTC. It yields the protein CASSFGRVGYEQYF.

The chain joins TRBV5-4 to TRBJ1-2; D remains unclear. CDR1 SGHNT and CDR2 YYREEE come from the germline V gene (reference sequence). V dropped 2 bases and J dropped 2 bases, with 7 bases sitting between them. This CDR3 contains 13 residues. The CDR3 DNA is TGTGCCAGCAGCTTCCCGGGGAACTATGGCTACACCTTC. Its translation: CASSFPGNYGYTF.

This chain connects TRBV2 to TRBJ2-3, with no clear D. The CDR3 runs to 13 residues. Germline V gene data show CDR1 as SNHLY and CDR2 as FYNNEI. The V gene lost 7 bases and the J gene lost 7 bases, with 15 bases spanning the gap. The CDR3 sequence: CASTNDQPYTQYF. CDR3 in DNA: TGTGCCAGCACTAACGATCAACCCTATACGCAGTATTTT. The full variable domain, its missing parts supplied by reference TRBV2 and TRBJ2-3, is EPEVTQTPSHQVTQMGQEVILRCVPISNHLYFYWYRQILGQKVEFLVSFYNNEISEKSEIFDDQFSVERPDGSNFTLKIRSTKLEDSAMYFCASTNDQPYTQYFGPGTRLTVL.

The V gene is TRBV11-1, the J gene TRBJ1-2; TRBD1 matches 7 bases. The CDR3 has 13 residues. In germline, CDR1 is SGHAT, CDR2 FQDESV (reference sequence). J was trimmed by 8 bases and V by 5 bases; bases with no gene match: 8. CDR3 residues: CASSLQTGSGYTF. The DNA for the CDR3 is TGTGCCAGCAGCCTTCAGACAGGGAGCGGCTACACCTTC.

V and J are TRBV7-2 and TRBJ1-2, with TRBD1 matching 12 bases. Germline lookup yields CDR1 SGHTA and CDR2 FQGNSA. The V gene end was trimmed by 1 base and the J gene end by 2 bases; junction bases not matched to a gene: 5. The CDR3 loop spans 17 amino acids. The CDR3 nucleotides read TGTGCCAGCAGCTTAGATCCGGGACAGGGGGCGAACTATGGCTACACCTTC. Protein sequence: CASSLDPGQGANYGYTF. The full variable domain, rest sourced from reference TRBV7-2 and TRBJ1-2, is GAGVSQSPSNKVTEKGKDVELRCDPISGHTALYWYRQSLGQGLEFLIYFQGNSAPDKSGLPSDRFSAERTGGSVSTLTIQRTQQEDSAVYLCASSLDPGQGANYGYTFGSGTRLTVV.

This clone was counted between two and nine times. The chain employs TRBV6-1 and TRBJ1-2; 8 bases are a match to TRBD1. CDR1 and CDR2 from the germline V gene are MNHNS and SASEGT. V dropped 2 bases and J dropped 4; count of bases not matched to a gene: 3. The CDR3 runs 14 residues. DNA for the CDR3: TGTGCCAGCAGTGAAACTCAGGGGGCCTATGGCTACACCTTC. Its protein product is CASSETQGAYGYTF.

This sequence joins TRBV2 and TRBJ1-2; 9 bases match TRBD1. The CDR3 is 14 amino acids. Per germline, CDR1 SNHLY and CDR2 FYNNEI. V trimming: 8 bases; J trimming: 2 bases; junction bases outside the gene matches: 6. The chain's CDR3 is CASRETGGNYGYTF. CDR3 DNA: TGTGCCAGCCGCGAGACAGGGGGGAACTATGGCTACACCTTC.

This clone was recorded once. The rearrangement links TRBV29-1 to TRBJ2-1; 10 bases fit TRBD1. The CDR3 loop spans 15 amino acids. CDR1 is SQVTM, CDR2 ANQGSEA, per germline. The ends lost 2 bases at V and 3 bases at J; junction bases unmatched: 4. The CDR3 loop is CSVELGQGYYNEQFF. In DNA form, the CDR3 reads TGCAGCGTTGAATTGGGACAGGGGTACTACAATGAGCAGTTCTTC.

V usage is TRBV19 and J usage is TRBJ2-1, with TRBD2 matching over 12 bases. The CDR3 extends over 13 amino acids. Trimming took 5 bases from V and 10 from J; bases not matched to a gene: 3. The germline CDR1 and CDR2 sequences are LNHDA and SQIVND (reference sequence). The CDR3 is CASSEGTSGEQFF. The DNA of the CDR3 is TGTGCCAGTAGTGAGGGGACTAGCGGGGAGCAGTTCTTC. The variable domain in full, with the rest retrieved from reference TRBV19 and TRBJ2-1, is DGGITQSPKYLFRKEGQNVTLSCEQNLNHDAMYWYRQDPGQGLRLIYYSQIVNDFQKGDIAEGYSVSREKKESFPLTVTSAQKNPTAFYLCASSEGTSGEQFFGPGTRLTVL.

This clone was counted between two and nine times. The chain carries TRBV6-1 and TRBJ1-4; perhaps TRBD1 as D (6 bases). V was clipped by 4 bases and J by 5 bases, with 14 bases between them. The CDR3 contains 15 residues. CDR1 is MNHNS and CDR2 is SASEGT in the germline V gene. The CDR3, as DNA: TGTGCCAGCAGTGGACGTGGCAGGGGAAATGAAAAACTGTTTTTT. Residues: CASSGRGRGNEKLFF.

The chain recombines TRBV5-1 with TRBJ2-2, with TRBD2 matching over 16 bases. The CDR3 is 19 amino acids. Trimming at V came to 2 bases and at J to 7 bases, leaving 11 bases not matched to a gene. Germline values: CDR1 SGHRS, CDR2 YFSETQ. In DNA form, the CDR3 reads TGCGCCAGCAGCTTAACCGGGACTAGCGGGGGGGCCCGTGACGGGGAGCTGTTTTTT. Translation: CASSLTGTSGGARDGELFF.

The chain is built from TRBV11-1 and TRBJ2-1; unclear D gene. CDR1 SGHAT and CDR2 FQDESV come from the germline V gene (reference sequence). This CDR3 comprises 16 residues. V gave up 4 bases and J gave up 7 bases, with 20 bases separating them. For the CDR3, the DNA is TGTGCCAGCAGCTCCACCACCCAATTCTTACGGAATGAGCAGTTCTTC. Residues: CASSSTTQFLRNEQFF.